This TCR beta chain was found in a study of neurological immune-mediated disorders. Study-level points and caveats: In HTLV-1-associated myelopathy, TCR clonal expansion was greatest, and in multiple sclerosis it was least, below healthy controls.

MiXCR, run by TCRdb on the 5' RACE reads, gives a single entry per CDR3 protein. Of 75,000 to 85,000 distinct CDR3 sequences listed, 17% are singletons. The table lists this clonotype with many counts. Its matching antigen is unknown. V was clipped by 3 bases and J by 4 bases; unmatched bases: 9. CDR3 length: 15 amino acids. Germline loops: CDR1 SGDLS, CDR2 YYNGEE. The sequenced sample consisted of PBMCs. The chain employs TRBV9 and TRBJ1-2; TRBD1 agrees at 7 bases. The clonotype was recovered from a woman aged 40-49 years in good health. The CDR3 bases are TGTGCCAGCAGCGCCCTACGACAGGGAGGCTATGGCTACACCTTC. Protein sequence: CASSALRQGGYGYTF.